This T cell receptor (beta chain) came from a study of blood T cell repertoires in COVID-19. Study information: Acute and convalescent COVID-19 samples came from the United States, Italy and Spain. Sample material is recorded as cDNA or gDNA derived from T cells, B-cell-depleted T cells, or PBMCs.

This clone was detected only once. Source study methods: Reference gene primer amplification gave estimated nucleated cell counts. Profiling relied on immunoSEQ multiplex PCR, and the TCRdb table lists in-frame clones only, not all of them. V and J calls and clone size are as listed in that table; D and trimming were resolved from the DNA. Among roughly 170,000 clones listed, 86% were seen once. The CDR3 has 15 amino acids. Germline values: CDR1 SEHNR, CDR2 FQNEAQ (reference sequence). The V gene lost 5 bases and the J gene lost 5 bases, with 19 bases spanning the gap. The chain links TRBV7-9 to TRBJ2-7; TRBD2 is a possible D gene (6 bases). The sequencing input was peripheral blood. The receptor was isolated from a man in his 70s with active or convalescent COVID-19. The CDR3: CASSQAEGIVHEQYF. The CDR3 nucleotides read TGTGCCAGCAGCCAGGCGGAGGGCATTGTCCACGAGCAGTACTTC.